These 22 T cell receptor beta chains share one sample of origin, sequenced in a study of blood T cell repertoires in COVID-19. Clones were read by immunoSEQ multiplex PCR, and TCRdb kept only the in-frame ones, dropping some. The sample has 200,000 to 250,000 clones, 70% to 90% seen once; the top ten hold about a tenth. What was sequenced was peripheral blood. The receptors were sampled from a woman in her forties or fifties with COVID-19, enrolled during active disease.

CDR3 sequence reads: CATLSRGAAREQYF. The CDR3 DNA sequence: TGTGCCACCCTGAGTCGGGGGGCGGCTCGCGAGCAGTACTTC. V is TRBV2 and J is TRBJ2-7; a weak D match, TRBD2 (7 bases). From germline, CDR1 is SNHLY and CDR2 FYNNEI. The CDR3 extends over 14 amino acids. Trimming left V 10 bases short and J 6 bases short, with 22 bases between.

V is TRBV18 and J is TRBJ2-7; D is unclear. CDR3 length: 13 residues. Germline V CDR1 and CDR2: KGHSH, LQKENI. V was clipped by 2 bases and J by 3 bases, with 8 bases between them. The CDR3 nucleotides read TGTGCCAGCTCACCAGCGGATGTCTACGAGCAGTACGTC. Its translation: CASSPADVYEQYV.

The chain couples TRBV6-6 to TRBJ1-1; no clear D gene. Trimming pared 5 bases from V and 5 bases from J, leaving 9 bases between. This CDR3 has 12 amino acids. The V gene's germline CDR1 is MNHNY and CDR2 SVGAGI (reference sequence). The CDR3 is CASSRHQTEAFF. The CDR3 bases are TGTGCCAGCAGTCGACATCAAACTGAAGCTTTCTTT.

This chain joins TRBV5-6 and TRBJ1-6; no clear D. With 4 bases removed from V and 10 bases from J, the gap between germline ends came to 18 bases. The CDR3 has 15 amino acids. CDR1 and CDR2 from the germline V gene are SGHDT and YYEEEE. The CDR3 protein is CASSPPRGGSSPLHF. The CDR3 DNA is TGTGCCAGCAGCCCACCTCGGGGAGGTTCCTCACCCCTCCACTTT. Filled out from reference TRBV5-6 and TRBJ1-6, the complete variable domain reads DAGVTQSPTHLIKTRGQQVTLRCSPKSGHDTVSWYQQALGQGPQFIFQYYEEEERQRGNFPDRFSGHQFPNYSSELNVNALLLGDSALYLCASSPPRGGSSPLHFGNGTRLTVT.

Here the CDR3 reads CASSQGTVSDTQYF. The CDR3 coding sequence is TGCGCCAGCAGCCAAGGGACAGTTTCAGATACGCAGTATTTT. V and J are TRBV4-3 and TRBJ2-3; weak D call: TRBD1 (6 bases). V was shortened by 1 base and J by 4 bases, with 9 bases between the two germline ends. CDR1 and CDR2 (germline): LGHNA, YSLEER. CDR3 length equals 14 residues.

This clone was picked up a small number of times. V gene TRBV7-2 combines with J gene TRBJ1-1; no firm D call. Deletions cut 3 bases from V and 0 bases from J, with 8 bases between. Germline CDR1 is SGHTA and CDR2 is FQGNSA. There are 14 residues in the CDR3. The DNA for the CDR3 is TGTGCCAGCAGCTTTAGCACATTGAACACTGAAGCTTTCTTT. Amino acid sequence: CASSFSTLNTEAFF.

The V call is TRBV12-3 or TRBV12-4, the J call TRBJ2-3; D uncertain. This CDR3 spans 13 amino acids. V was cut by 3 bases and J by 6 bases, with 10 bases left in between. CDR3 sequence reads: CASSLTARDTQYF. For the CDR3, the DNA is TGTGCCAGCAGTTTGACGGCGAGGGATACGCAGTATTTT.

This clone was observed a single time. This sequence joins TRBV5-8 and TRBJ1-2; D is uncertain. Trimming took 0 bases from V and 8 from J, leaving 8 bases between them. The CDR3 consists of 12 residues. Germline-derived CDR1 and CDR2 are SGHTS and YDEGEE. The DNA for the CDR3 is TGTGCCAGCAGCTTGGCCCTGCGGGGCTACACCTTC. Protein sequence: CASSLALRGYTF.

This chain connects TRBV5-1 to TRBJ1-5, with 8 bases aligning to TRBD1. With V trimmed by 4 bases and J by 7 bases, 4 bases remained unmatched. CDR1 and CDR2 from the germline V gene are SGHRS and YFSETQ. The CDR3 loop spans 13 amino acids. CDR3 nucleotide sequence: TGCGCCAGCAGCCCGACAGGGGAACAGCCCCAGCATTTT. This encodes CASSPTGEQPQHF.

This chain joins TRBV30 and TRBJ1-6; a possible D gene is TRBD1 (6 bases). CDR3 length: 14 amino acids. Germline CDR1 and CDR2: GTSNPN and SVGIG (reference sequence). Trimming removed 3 bases from V and 7 bases from J, with 13 bases in between. The CDR3 bases are TGTGCCTGGAGGCGGGGGGCCGAAAATTCACCCCTCCACTTT. This sequence encodes CAWRRGAENSPLHF.

This clone has just one count. The chain combines TRBV11-3 with TRBJ2-7; the D is unclear. The CDR3 runs to 12 residues. Trimming took off 2 bases at V and 4 bases at J, with 6 bases between the two ends. Germline lookup yields CDR1 SGHNT and CDR2 YENEEA. The CDR3 loop is CASSLKPYEQYF. The CDR3 region has the DNA TGTGCCAGCAGCTTAAAGCCTTACGAGCAGTACTTC.

The rearrangement links TRBV11-2 to TRBJ2-5, with D unresolved. This CDR3 comprises 13 residues. From germline, CDR1 is SGHAT and CDR2 FQNNGV. Trimming left V 4 bases short and J 2 bases short, with 8 bases between. The CDR3 bases are TGTGCCAGCAGCTCGCAGGCACAAGAGACCCAGTACTTC. Its translation is CASSSQAQETQYF.

V is TRBV6-4 and J is TRBJ1-6; tentatively, D is TRBD1 (5 bases). Germline V gene data show CDR1 as MRHNA and CDR2 as SNTAGT. The CDR3 spans 16 residues. V was pared by 0 bases and J by 2 bases, with 8 bases between. The CDR3 is CASSDSAGTYNSPLHF. DNA for the CDR3: TGTGCCAGCAGTGACTCTGCAGGGACCTATAATTCACCCCTCCACTTT.

The rearrangement links TRBV7-2 to TRBJ2-7; TRBD1 agrees at 10 bases. Germline lookup yields CDR1 SGHTA and CDR2 FQGNSA. This CDR3 has 15 residues. Trimming took 3 bases from V and 5 from J; bases not matched to a gene: 7. The CDR3 bases are TGTGCCAGCAGCTTGCGGACAGGGGGAGTGGACGAGCAGTACTTC. Its translation: CASSLRTGGVDEQYF.

V is TRBV28 and J is TRBJ2-7; possibly TRBD2 for D (7 bases). The length of the CDR3 is 15 residues. The ends were cut back, 7 bases at V and 0 bases at J, with 16 bases in the middle. Germline V gene lookup returns CDR1 MDHEN and CDR2 SYDVKM. CDR3 sequence: CASKGEGPGSYEQYF. The CDR3 nucleotides read TGTGCCAGCAAGGGGGAGGGGCCTGGCTCCTACGAGCAGTACTTC.

The chain links TRBV28 to TRBJ2-2, with TRBD2 matching over 8 bases. The CDR3 has 18 amino acids. Trimming removed 5 bases from V and 4 bases from J; junction bases left unmatched: 15. Germline CDR1 is MDHEN and CDR2 is SYDVKM. CDR3 protein: CASSILPLAGGFTGELFF. The DNA for the CDR3 is TGTGCCAGCAGTATCCTCCCTCTCGCGGGGGGATTCACCGGGGAGCTGTTTTTT.

V is TRBV29-1 and J is TRBJ1-2; D unclear. Germline values: CDR1 SQVTM, CDR2 ANQGSEA. The CDR3 loop spans 12 amino acids. V was cut by 4 bases and J by 7 bases, with 13 bases left in between. The chain's CDR3 is CSVVAGATGYTF. CDR3 in DNA: TGCAGCGTTGTGGCAGGCGCCACTGGCTACACCTTC. The whole variable domain, filled in from reference TRBV29-1 and TRBJ1-2, reads SAVISQKPSRDICQRGTSLTIQCQVDSQVTMMFWYRQQPGQSLTLIATANQGSEATYESGFVIDKFPISRPNLTFSTLTVSNMSPEDSSIYLCSVVAGATGYTFGSGTRLTVV.

The chain joins TRBV7-8 to TRBJ2-1; 9 nucleotides align to TRBD2. V lost 4 bases and J lost 2; bases outside the gene matches: 6. The CDR3 has 16 residues. CDR1 SGHVS and CDR2 FQNEAQ come from the germline V gene. The CDR3 protein is CASSSQAGGPYNEQFF. The CDR3 DNA reads as TGTGCCAGCAGCTCCCAAGCGGGGGGTCCCTACAATGAGCAGTTCTTC.

V usage is TRBV30 and J usage is TRBJ2-7, with 7 positions matching TRBD2. The V segment lost 0 bases and the J segment 3 bases; nucleotides outside the gene matches: 5. Germline V lookup: CDR1 GTSNPN, CDR2 SVGIG (reference sequence). This CDR3 has 14 amino acids. The CDR3 coding sequence is TGTGCCTGGAGTGTCCGGACTAGGGGCTACGAGCAGTACTTC. This sequence encodes CAWSVRTRGYEQYF. The full variable domain, completed using reference TRBV30 and TRBJ2-7, is SQTIHQWPATLVQPVGSPLSLECTVEGTSNPNLYWYRQAAGRGLQLLFYSVGIGQISSEVPQNLSASRPQDRQFILSSKKLLLSDSGFYLCAWSVRTRGYEQYFGPGTRLTVT.

The rearrangement links TRBV7-9 to TRBJ1-4, with D hard to call. Trimming removed 9 bases at V and 7 bases at J, with 15 bases between. The CDR3 loop spans 13 amino acids. CDR1 SEHNR and CDR2 FQNEAQ come from the germline V gene (reference sequence). CDR3 DNA sequence: TGTGCCAGTTTGGCTACAGCGGGTGAAAAACTGTTTTTT. Translation gives CASLATAGEKLFF.

The chain is built from TRBV5-6 and TRBJ2-7; 10 bases agree with TRBD1. J was trimmed by 4 bases and V by 8 bases; bases with no gene match: 6. The CDR3 extends over 13 amino acids. CDR1 and CDR2 from the germline V gene are SGHDT and YYEEEE. Here the CDR3 DNA reads TGTGCCAGTGGGAGGGACAGGGGATACGAGCAGTACTTC. It encodes CASGRDRGYEQYF.

This clone was detected a few times. The chain has TRBV9 and TRBJ1-6; TRBD1 aligns across 9 bases. V shed 3 bases and J 6 bases; nucleotides not matched to a gene: 4. Germline values: CDR1 SGDLS, CDR2 YYNGEE. The CDR3 is 15 residues long. The CDR3 DNA sequence: TGTGCCAGCAGCGCACAGGGGGCGTCTAATTCACCCCTCCACTTT. Its protein is CASSAQGASNSPLHF.